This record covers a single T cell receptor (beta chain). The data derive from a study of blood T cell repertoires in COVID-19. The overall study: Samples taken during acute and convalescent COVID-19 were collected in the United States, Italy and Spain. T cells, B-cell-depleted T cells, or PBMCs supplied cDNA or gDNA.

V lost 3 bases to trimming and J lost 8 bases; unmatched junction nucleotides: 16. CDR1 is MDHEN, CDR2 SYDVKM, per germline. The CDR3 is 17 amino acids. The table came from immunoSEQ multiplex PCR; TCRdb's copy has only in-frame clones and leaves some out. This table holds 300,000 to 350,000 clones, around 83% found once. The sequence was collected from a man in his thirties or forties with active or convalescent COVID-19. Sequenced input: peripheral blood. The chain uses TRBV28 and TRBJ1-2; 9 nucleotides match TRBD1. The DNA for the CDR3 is TGTGCCAGCAGTTTTCGCGTGGCCAGACAGGGGGATCGGGGCTACACCTTC. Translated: CASSFRVARQGDRGYTF.